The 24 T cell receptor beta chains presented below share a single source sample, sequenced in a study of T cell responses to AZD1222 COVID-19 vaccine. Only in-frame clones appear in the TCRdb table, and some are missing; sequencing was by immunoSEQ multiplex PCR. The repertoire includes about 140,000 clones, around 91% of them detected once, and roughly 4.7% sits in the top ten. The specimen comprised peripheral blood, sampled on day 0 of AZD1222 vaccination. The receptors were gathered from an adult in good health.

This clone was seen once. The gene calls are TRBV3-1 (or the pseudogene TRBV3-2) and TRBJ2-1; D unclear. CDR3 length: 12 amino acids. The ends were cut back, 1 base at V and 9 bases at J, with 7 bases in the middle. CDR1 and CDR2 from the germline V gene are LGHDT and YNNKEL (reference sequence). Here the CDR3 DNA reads TGTGCCAGCAGCCAAGCCGATTTTGAGCAGTTCTTC. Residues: CASSQADFEQFF.

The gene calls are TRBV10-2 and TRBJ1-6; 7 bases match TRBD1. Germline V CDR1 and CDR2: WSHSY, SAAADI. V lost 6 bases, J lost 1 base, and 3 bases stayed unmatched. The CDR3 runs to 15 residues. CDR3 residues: CASRPDRSYNSPLHF. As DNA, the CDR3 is TGCGCCAGCAGACCGGACAGGTCCTATAATTCACCCCTCCACTTT.

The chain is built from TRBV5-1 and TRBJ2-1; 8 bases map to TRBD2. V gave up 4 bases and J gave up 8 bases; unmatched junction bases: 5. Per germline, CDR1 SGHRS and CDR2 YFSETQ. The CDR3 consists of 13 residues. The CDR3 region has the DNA TGCGCCAGCAGCGAGCGGGAGCGCTATGAGCAGTTCTTC. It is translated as CASSERERYEQFF.

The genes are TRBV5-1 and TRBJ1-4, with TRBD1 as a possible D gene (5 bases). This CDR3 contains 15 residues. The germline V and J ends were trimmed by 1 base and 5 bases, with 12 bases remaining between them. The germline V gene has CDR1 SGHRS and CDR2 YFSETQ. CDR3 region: CASSLIQGRNEKLFF. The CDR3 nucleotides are TGCGCCAGCAGCTTGATTCAGGGCCGGAATGAAAAACTGTTTTTT.

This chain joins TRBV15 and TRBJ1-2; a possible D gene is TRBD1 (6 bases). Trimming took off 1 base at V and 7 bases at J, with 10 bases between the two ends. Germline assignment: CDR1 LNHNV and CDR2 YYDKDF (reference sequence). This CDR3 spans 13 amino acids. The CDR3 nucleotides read TGTGCCACCAGCAGAGTTGGGGGCCTTGGCTACACCTTC. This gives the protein CATSRVGGLGYTF. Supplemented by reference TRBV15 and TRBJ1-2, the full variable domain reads DAMVIQNPRYQVTQFGKPVTLSCSQTLNHNVMYWYQQKSSQAPKLLFHYYDKDFNNEADTPDNFQSRRPNTSFCFLDIRSPGLGDTAMYLCATSRVGGLGYTFGSGTRLTVV.

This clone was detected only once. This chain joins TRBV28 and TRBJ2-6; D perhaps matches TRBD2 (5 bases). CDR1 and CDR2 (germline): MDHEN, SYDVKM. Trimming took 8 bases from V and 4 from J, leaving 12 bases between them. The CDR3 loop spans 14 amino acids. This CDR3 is CASLEGRGANVLTF. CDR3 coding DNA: TGTGCCAGCCTAGAGGGTCGCGGGGCCAACGTCCTGACTTTC.

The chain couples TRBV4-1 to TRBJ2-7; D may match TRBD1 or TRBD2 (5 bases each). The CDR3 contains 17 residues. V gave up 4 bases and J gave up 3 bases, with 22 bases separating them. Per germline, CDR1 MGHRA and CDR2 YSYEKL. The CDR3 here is CASSRSNRDRSFYEQYF. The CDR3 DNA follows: TGCGCCAGCAGCCGCTCGAACCGGGACCGAAGCTTCTACGAGCAGTACTTC.

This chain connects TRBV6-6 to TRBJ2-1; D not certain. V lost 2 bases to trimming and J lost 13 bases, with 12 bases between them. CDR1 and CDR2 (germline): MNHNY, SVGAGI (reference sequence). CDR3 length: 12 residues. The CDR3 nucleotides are TGTGCCAGCAGTTACGACCTCCCCGCTCAGTTCTTC. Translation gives CASSYDLPAQFF.

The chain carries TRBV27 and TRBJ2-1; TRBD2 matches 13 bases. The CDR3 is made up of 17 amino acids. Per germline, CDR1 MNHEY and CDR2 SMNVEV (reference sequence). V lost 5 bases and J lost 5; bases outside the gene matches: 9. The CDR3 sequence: CASSPRLAGGTNNEQFF. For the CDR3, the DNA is TGTGCCAGCAGTCCTCGACTAGCGGGAGGCACGAACAATGAGCAGTTCTTC.

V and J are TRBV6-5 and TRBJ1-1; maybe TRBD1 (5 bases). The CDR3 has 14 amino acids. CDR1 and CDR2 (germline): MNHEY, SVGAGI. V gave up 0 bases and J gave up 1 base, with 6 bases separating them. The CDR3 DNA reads TGTGCCAGCAGTTACTCTAGGGGGAACACTGAAGCTTTCTTT. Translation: CASSYSRGNTEAFF.

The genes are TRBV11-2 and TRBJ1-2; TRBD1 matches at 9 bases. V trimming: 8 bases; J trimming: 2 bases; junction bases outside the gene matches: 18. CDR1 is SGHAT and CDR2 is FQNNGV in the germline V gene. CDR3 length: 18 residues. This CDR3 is CASRPLNRGRSGNYGYTF. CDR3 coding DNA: TGTGCCAGCCGCCCCTTGAACAGGGGGCGTTCCGGCAACTATGGCTACACCTTC. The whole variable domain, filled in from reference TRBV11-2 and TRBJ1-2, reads EAGVAQSPRYKIIEKRQSVAFWCNPISGHATLYWYQQILGQGPKLLIQFQNNGVVDDSQLPKDRFSAERLKGVDSTLKIQPAKLEDSAVYLCASRPLNRGRSGNYGYTFGSGTRLTVV.

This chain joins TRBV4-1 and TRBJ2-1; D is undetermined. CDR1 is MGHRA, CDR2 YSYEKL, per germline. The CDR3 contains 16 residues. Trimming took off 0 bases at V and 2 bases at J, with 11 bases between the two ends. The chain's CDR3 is CASSQDYYYPYNEQFF. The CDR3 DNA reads TGCGCCAGCAGCCAAGACTACTACTACCCCTACAATGAGCAGTTCTTC.

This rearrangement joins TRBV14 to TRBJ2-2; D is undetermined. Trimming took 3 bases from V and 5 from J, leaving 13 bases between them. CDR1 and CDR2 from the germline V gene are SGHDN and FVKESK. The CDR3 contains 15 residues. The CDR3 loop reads CASSHPPPGTGELFF. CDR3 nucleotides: TGTGCCAGCAGCCATCCCCCACCCGGGACCGGGGAGCTGTTTTTT.

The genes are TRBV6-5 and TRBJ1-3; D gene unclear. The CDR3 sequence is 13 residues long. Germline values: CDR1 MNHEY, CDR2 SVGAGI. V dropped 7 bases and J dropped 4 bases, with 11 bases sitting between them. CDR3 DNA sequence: TGTGCCAGCATCACCCCTGGGGGAAACACCATATATTTT. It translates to CASITPGGNTIYF.

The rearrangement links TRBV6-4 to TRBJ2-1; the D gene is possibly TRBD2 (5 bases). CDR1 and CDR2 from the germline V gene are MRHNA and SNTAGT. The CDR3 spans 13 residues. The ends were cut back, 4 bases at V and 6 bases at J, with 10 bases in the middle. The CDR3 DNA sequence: TGTGCCAGCAGTGTAACGGAGGCCAATGAGCAGTTCTTC. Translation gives CASSVTEANEQFF.

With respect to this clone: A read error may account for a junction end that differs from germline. The DNA for the CDR3 is TGTGCCAGTAGTAAAGGCAGTGGATGGAGGTTC. Protein product: CASSKGSGWRF. The chain combines TRBV19 with TRBJ2-4; a possible D gene is TRBD2 (5 bases). CDR1 is LNHDA and CDR2 is SQIVND in the germline V gene (reference sequence). The CDR3 runs 11 residues.

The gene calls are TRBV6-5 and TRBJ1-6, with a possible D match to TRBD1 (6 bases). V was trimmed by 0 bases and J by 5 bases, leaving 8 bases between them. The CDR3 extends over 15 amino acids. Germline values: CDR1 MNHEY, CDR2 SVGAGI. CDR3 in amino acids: CASSYSGGHNSPLHF. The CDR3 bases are TGTGCCAGCAGTTACTCGGGGGGGCATAATTCACCCCTCCACTTT.

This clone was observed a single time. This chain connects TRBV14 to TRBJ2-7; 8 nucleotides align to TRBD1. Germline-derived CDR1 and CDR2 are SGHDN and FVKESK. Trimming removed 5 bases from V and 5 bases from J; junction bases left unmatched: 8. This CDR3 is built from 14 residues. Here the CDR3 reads CASSSGTGIDEQYF. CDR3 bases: TGTGCCAGCAGCTCCGGGACAGGAATTGACGAGCAGTACTTC.

The CDR3 reads CASSYWTGIVGNTIYF. CDR3 sequence (DNA): TGTGCCAGCAGTTACTGGACAGGGATCGTCGGAAACACCATATATTTT. V is TRBV6-5 and J is TRBJ1-3; 8 bases fit TRBD1. This CDR3 is 16 amino acids long. V shed 1 base and J 4 bases; nucleotides not matched to a gene: 6. The germline gives CDR1 MNHEY, CDR2 SVGAGI.

Here the CDR3 DNA reads TGTGCCAGCAGTGACGGGACAGGGGGGGTTGATGAGCAGTTCTTC. Its translation is CASSDGTGGVDEQFF. This chain connects TRBV6-4 to TRBJ2-1, with TRBD1 matching over 11 bases. Germline V gene data show CDR1 as MRHNA and CDR2 as SNTAGT. The CDR3 has 15 amino acids. V lost 2 bases to trimming and J lost 8 bases; unmatched junction nucleotides: 5.

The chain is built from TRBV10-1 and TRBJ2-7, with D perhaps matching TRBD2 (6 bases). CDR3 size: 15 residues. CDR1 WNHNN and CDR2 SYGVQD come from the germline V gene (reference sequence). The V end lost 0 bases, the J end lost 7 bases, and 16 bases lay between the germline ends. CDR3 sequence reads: CASSESIVSSAEQYF. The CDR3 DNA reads TGCGCCAGCAGTGAGTCGATAGTATCTAGCGCGGAGCAGTACTTC.

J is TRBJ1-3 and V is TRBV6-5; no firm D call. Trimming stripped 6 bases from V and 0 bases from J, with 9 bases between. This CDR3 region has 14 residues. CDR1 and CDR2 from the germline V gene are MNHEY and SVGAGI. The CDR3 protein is CASRVEPSGNTIYF. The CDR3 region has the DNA TGTGCCAGCAGGGTAGAGCCCTCTGGAAACACCATATATTTT.

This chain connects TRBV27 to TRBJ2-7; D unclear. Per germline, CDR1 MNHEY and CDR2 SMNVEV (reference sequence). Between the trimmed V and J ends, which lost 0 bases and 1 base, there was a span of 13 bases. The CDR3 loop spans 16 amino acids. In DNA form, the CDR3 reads TGTGCCAGCAGTTTATCGGGAACCCAGGTGTCCTACGAGCAGTACTTC. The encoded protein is CASSLSGTQVSYEQYF.

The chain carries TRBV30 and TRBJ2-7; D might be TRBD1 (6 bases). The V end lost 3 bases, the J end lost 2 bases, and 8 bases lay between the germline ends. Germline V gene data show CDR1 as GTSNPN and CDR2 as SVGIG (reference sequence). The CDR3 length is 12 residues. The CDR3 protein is CAWRRTAYEQYF. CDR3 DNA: TGTGCCTGGAGGAGGACAGCCTACGAGCAGTACTTC.